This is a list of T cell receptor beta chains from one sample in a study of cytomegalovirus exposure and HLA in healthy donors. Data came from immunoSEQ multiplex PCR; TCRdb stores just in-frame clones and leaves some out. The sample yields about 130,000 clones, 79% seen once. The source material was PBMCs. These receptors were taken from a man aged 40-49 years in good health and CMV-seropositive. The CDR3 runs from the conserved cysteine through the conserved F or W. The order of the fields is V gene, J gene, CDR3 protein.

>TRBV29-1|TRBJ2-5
CSVERTVDPQETQYF
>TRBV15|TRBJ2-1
CATSRGGQTYNEQFF
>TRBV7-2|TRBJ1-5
CASSLRQGVNQPQHF
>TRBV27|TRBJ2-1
CASSPPLAGGLGNEQFF
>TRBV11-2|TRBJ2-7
CASSPIREGMGQYF
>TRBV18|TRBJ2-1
CASRLAGGKQFF
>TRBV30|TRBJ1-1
CAWSTGLNTEAFF
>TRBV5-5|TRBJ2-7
CASRLGGTAYEQYF
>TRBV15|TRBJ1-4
CATSRVGRGVGEKLFF
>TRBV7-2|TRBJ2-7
CASSSAGLAGVEQYF
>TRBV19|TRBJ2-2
CATSQGGAANTGELFF
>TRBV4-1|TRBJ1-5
CASSPRGGTNQPQHF
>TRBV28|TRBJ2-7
CASRENYEQYF
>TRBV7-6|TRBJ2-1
CASSQTSGNYNEQFF
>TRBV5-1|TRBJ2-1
CASSLTGGQEQFF
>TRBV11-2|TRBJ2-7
CASSSWDTRGYEQYF
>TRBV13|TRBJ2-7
CASSLGGSGRLEQYF
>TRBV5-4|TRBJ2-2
CASSSRFSGATGELFF
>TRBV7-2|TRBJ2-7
CASSSPSGEQYF
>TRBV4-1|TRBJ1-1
CASSLTVMNTEAFF
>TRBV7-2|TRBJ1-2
CASSFGSWGGNGYTF
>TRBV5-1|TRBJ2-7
CASSLEGALGYEQYF
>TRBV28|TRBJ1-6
CASKVGESHYNSPLHF
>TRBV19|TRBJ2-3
CASSIRLAGDGWTDTQYF
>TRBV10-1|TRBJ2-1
CASSSGDYNEQFF
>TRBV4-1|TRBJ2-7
CASSQSGRSNYEQYF
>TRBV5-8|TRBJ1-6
CASSLVGVQGNNSPLHF
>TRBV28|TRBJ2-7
CASSPAGGNYEQYF
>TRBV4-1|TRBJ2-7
CASSQEPGLAYEQYF
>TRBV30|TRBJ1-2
CAPGPLRDYGYTF
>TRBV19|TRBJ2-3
CAISPARGSDTQYF
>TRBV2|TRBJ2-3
CASRGDRGTDTQYF
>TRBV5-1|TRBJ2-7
CASSYSGTRGEQYF
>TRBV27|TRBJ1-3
CASSFGGAGNTIYF
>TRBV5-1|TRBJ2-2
CASSRLANTGELFF
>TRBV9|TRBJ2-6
CASSAGLFYSGANVLTF
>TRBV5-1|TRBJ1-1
CASSLATGGEAFF
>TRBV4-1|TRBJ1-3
CASSPDSHSGNTIYF
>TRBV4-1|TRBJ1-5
CASSHRGGDSNQPQHF
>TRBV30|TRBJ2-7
CAWSGRGSSYEQYF
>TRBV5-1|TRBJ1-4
CASSLGDRGEKLFF
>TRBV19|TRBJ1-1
CASSIYATAVGNTEAFF
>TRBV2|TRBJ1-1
CASSELTVNTEAFF
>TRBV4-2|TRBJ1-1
CASSQEVQLNTEAFF
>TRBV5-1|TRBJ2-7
CASSTGTSGYEQYF
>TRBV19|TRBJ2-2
CASSILYDSQNTGELFF
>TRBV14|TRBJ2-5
CASSQSAGGAQYF
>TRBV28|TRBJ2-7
CASFPSGTVYEQYF
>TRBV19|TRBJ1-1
CASGTGLIMNTEAFF
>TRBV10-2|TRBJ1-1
CASSDRGPEAFF